This TCR beta chain originates from a study of beta chain features in type 1 diabetes. Study results and caveats: When Type 1 diabetes patients were examined, their TCRB CDR3s proved moderately but significantly shorter in all four CD4+ subsets.

Reverse transcribing all isolated RNA meant expressed TCRB transcripts were sequenced. The assay was immunoSEQ multiplex PCR, and TCRdb's table has in-frame clones only and misses some. The sample gives around 160,000 clones, 6.5% to 8.5% of which show up once; over 0.5% is in the top ten. Germline CDR1 reads MNHNS; CDR2 reads SASEGT. The V gene lost 1 base and the J gene lost 0 bases, with 10 bases spanning the gap. This CDR3 region has 15 residues. This clone was detected once. The antigen is undetermined. This clonotype originated in a woman aged 18-29 years with type 1 diabetes. Sequencing was carried out using central memory CD4+ T cells from blood. V and J are TRBV6-1 and TRBJ2-7; D unresolved. CDR3 sequence reads: CASSEGRGVSYEQYF. CDR3 sequence (DNA): TGTGCCAGCAGTGAAGGTCGCGGCGTCTCCTACGAGCAGTACTTC.